The clone carrying this T cell receptor beta chain was seen a single time. Its target is not known. This specimen belongs to a study of radiation and T cells in renal cell carcinoma. Trimming cost V 4 bases and J 6 bases; bases outside gene matches: 15. The CDR3 has 17 residues. Germline values: CDR1 SNHLY, CDR2 FYNNEI. The repertoire was sequenced with immunoSEQ multiplex PCR; TCRdb's copy has only in-frame clones and lacks some. The table lists 10,000 to 15,000 clones, about 71% of them singletons, with 19% in the top ten. General study points: Compared with controls, irradiated tumors had more, larger dominant CDR3 motifs. In nephrectomy-only tumors, top 100 clonotypes averaged about 45%, versus about 54% irradiated.

The treatment is: treatment-naive control, cytoreductive nephrectomy. The sample was tumor tissue, taken from a patient whose treatment was nephrectomy without radiotherapy. The sequence was obtained from a woman aged 80 or over with renal cell carcinoma. The chain couples TRBV2 to TRBJ2-1; TRBD1 aligns across 7 bases. Written as DNA, the CDR3 is TGTGCCAGCAGTGTAAGGCGCCCCGAACAGGGGTTCAATGAGCAGTTCTTC. This codes for CASSVRRPEQGFNEQFF.